What follows are 24 T cell receptor beta chains derived from one specimen sequenced in a study of blood T cells in healthy people across ages. With a J-beta primer mix and a sample-barcoded 5' primer, a second PCR ran 7 to 11 cycles. TCRdb reprocessed the 5' RACE reads via MiXCR and lists one record per CDR3 protein. The data contain some 1.7 million distinct CDR3 sequences, roughly 27% of them singletons. Specimen: blood. The source is a woman aged 25 to 45 in good health.

The chain employs TRBV3-1 and TRBJ2-5; D is unclear. In germline, CDR1 is LGHDT, CDR2 YNNKEL (reference sequence). The CDR3 is made up of 13 amino acids. V was trimmed by 6 bases and J by 5 bases, leaving 13 bases between them. Here the CDR3 DNA reads TGTGCCAGCAGGTTAGGGCCAGTTGAGACCCAGTACTTC. Translation gives CASRLGPVETQYF.

This clonotype has only a few counts. One end of the junction fails to match germline, which may point to a read error. The gene calls are TRBV12-3 or TRBV12-4 and TRBJ2-5; no clear D. The CDR3 is 13 residues long. This CDR3 reads CASSLGNQETRYF. The CDR3 coding sequence is TGTGCCAGCAGTTTGGGGAACCAAGAGACCCGGTACTTC.

The gene calls are TRBV7-8 and TRBJ2-1; 10 nucleotides match TRBD2. The CDR3 has 16 residues. CDR1 and CDR2 from the germline V gene are SGHVS and FQNEAQ. V shed 1 base, J shed 10 bases, and the junction held 10 bases outside the gene matches. CDR3 amino acids: CASSLGPSGSVWEQFF. Written as DNA, the CDR3 is TGTGCCAGCAGCTTAGGCCCTAGCGGGAGTGTCTGGGAGCAGTTCTTC. Filled out from reference TRBV7-8 and TRBJ2-1, the complete variable domain reads GAGVSQSPRYKVAKRGQDVALRCDPISGHVSLFWYQQALGQGPEFLTYFQNEAQLDKSGLPSDRFFAERPEGSVSTLKIQRTQQEDSAVYLCASSLGPSGSVWEQFFGPGTRLTVL.

Note on this clonotype: The junction departs from germline at one end; a sequencing error may be responsible. This rearrangement joins TRBV2 to TRBJ2-7; D ambiguous. The CDR3 spans 12 residues. Germline CDR1 and CDR2: SNHLY and FYNNEI. The CDR3 region is CASRTNSYEQDF. The CDR3 region has the DNA TGTGCCAGCAGGACAAACTCCTACGAGCAGGACTTC.

The V and J genes are TRBV7-2 and TRBJ2-7; D is perhaps TRBD1 or TRBD2 (5 bases each). With 5 bases removed from V and 3 bases from J, the gap between germline ends came to 14 bases. CDR1 and CDR2 from the germline V gene are SGHTA and FQGNSA. The length of the CDR3 is 14 residues. CDR3: CASSQLTRGYEQYF. CDR3 nucleotides: TGTGCCAGCAGCCAATTAACGAGGGGCTACGAGCAGTACTTC.

Worth noting for this clonotype: Given a much more abundant clone one base away, this may be a read error. The chain uses TRBV10-2 and TRBJ2-5; the match to TRBD2 covers 7 bases. The CDR3 runs to 13 residues. The germline V gene encodes CDR1 WSHSY and CDR2 SAAADI. CDR3 bases: TGCGCCGGCAGTGAGTGGCGGGGGAAGACCCAGTACTTC. Translating gives CAGSEWRGKTQYF.

V and J are TRBV7-2 and TRBJ2-5; 10 bases line up with TRBD2. CDR3 length: 16 residues. CDR1 and CDR2 (germline): SGHTA, FQGNSA. The V gene end was trimmed by 3 bases and the J gene end by 4 bases; junction bases not matched to a gene: 8. The CDR3 reads CASSFSGRAFRETQYF. CDR3 in DNA: TGTGCCAGCAGCTTCAGCGGGAGGGCCTTTAGAGAGACCCAGTACTTC.

The chain recombines TRBV7-6 with TRBJ2-3; D perhaps matches TRBD1 (6 bases). Germline V gives CDR1 SGHVS, CDR2 FNYEAQ. The CDR3 consists of 15 residues. V was clipped by 4 bases and J by 5 bases, with 16 bases between them. The CDR3: CASSSRGGGKDTQYF. In DNA form, the CDR3 reads TGTGCCAGCAGCTCCCGTGGGGGCGGTAAAGATACGCAGTATTTT. The variable domain in full, with the rest retrieved from reference TRBV7-6 and TRBJ2-3, is GAGVSQSPRYKVTKRGQDVALRCDPISGHVSLYWYRQALGQGPEFLTYFNYEAQQDKSGLPNDRFSAERPEGSISTLTIQRTEQRDSAMYRCASSSRGGGKDTQYFGPGTRLTVL.

As regards this clonotype: One end of the junction does not line up with germline, which may come from a read error. V usage is TRBV7-9 and J usage is TRBJ2-6; the D is unclear. The V gene's germline CDR1 is SEHNR and CDR2 FQNEAQ (reference sequence). The CDR3 extends over 15 amino acids. This CDR3 is CACSQTESPANVRTF. CDR3 nucleotide sequence: TGTGCCTGCAGCCAAACGGAGTCCCCGGCCAACGTCCGGACTTTC.

The chain employs TRBV7-9 and TRBJ1-4; 10 bases are a match to TRBD1. V shed 6 bases, J shed 2 bases, and the junction held 15 bases outside the gene matches. Germline lookup yields CDR1 SEHNR and CDR2 FQNEAQ (reference sequence). This CDR3 contains 19 residues. The CDR3: CASRPPGTGDKGTNEKLFF. DNA of the CDR3: TGTGCCAGCAGGCCTCCCGGGACAGGGGACAAGGGCACTAATGAAAAACTGTTTTTT.

The V and J genes are TRBV24-1 and TRBJ2-1; 7 bases fit TRBD1. The J segment lost 13 bases and the V segment lost 7 bases, leaving 6 bases of the junction unmatched. Germline V gene sequence: CDR1 KGHDR, CDR2 SFDVKD. CDR3 length: 11 amino acids. The CDR3 loop reads CATRKDRVQFF. The CDR3 DNA reads as TGTGCCACCAGGAAAGACAGGGTCCAGTTCTTC.

The CDR3 sequence: CARTSRPGLAAIETQYF. CDR3 bases: TGCGCCAGAACCTCAAGACCGGGACTAGCGGCCATAGAGACCCAGTACTTC. The rearrangement joins TRBV5-1 to TRBJ2-5, with 11 nucleotides matching TRBD2. CDR3 length: 17 amino acids. Germline V lookup: CDR1 SGHRS, CDR2 YFSETQ. Losses at the gene ends were 8 bases for V and 4 bases for J; bases not matched to a gene: 16.

The rearrangement joins TRBV7-2 to TRBJ2-7; no firm D call. This CDR3 is built from 15 residues. Germline V gene data show CDR1 as SGHTA and CDR2 as FQGNSA. The germline V and J ends were trimmed by 1 base and 0 bases, with 10 bases remaining between them. The CDR3 here is CASSLGPGYSYEQYF. CDR3 DNA: TGTGCCAGCAGCTTAGGGCCTGGATACTCCTACGAGCAGTACTTC.

The J gene is TRBJ2-2, the V gene TRBV5-1, with D possibly matching TRBD1 (6 bases). Looked up from germline, CDR1 is SGHRS and CDR2 is YFSETQ. The CDR3 is made up of 15 amino acids. V gave up 7 bases and J gave up 0 bases, with 13 bases separating them. CDR3 protein: CASGGQISNTGELFF. CDR3 nucleotides: TGCGCCAGCGGCGGACAGATCTCGAACACCGGGGAGCTGTTTTTT.

This sequence joins TRBV10-3 and TRBJ1-2; 8 nucleotides match TRBD1. V dropped 3 bases and J dropped 8; count of bases not matched to a gene: 14. This CDR3 is 16 amino acids long. The germline V gene has CDR1 ENHRY and CDR2 SYGVKD. CDR3 nucleotide sequence: TGTGCCATCAGTGATCCACGATCAGGGGGCGTCGACGGCTACACCTTC. Its translation: CAISDPRSGGVDGYTF.

This clonotype was found a few times. The chain links TRBV29-1 to TRBJ1-1; D is possibly TRBD1 (5 bases). In germline, CDR1 is SQVTM, CDR2 ANQGSEA. CDR3 length: 12 amino acids. Trimming took 7 bases from V and 0 from J, leaving 9 bases between them. The CDR3 nucleotides are TGCAGCGGTCTGACAGTGAACACTGAAGCTTTCTTT. Residues: CSGLTVNTEAFF.

The chain carries TRBV20-1 and TRBJ2-3; D ambiguous. The CDR3 is made up of 12 amino acids. Looked up from germline, CDR1 is DFQATT and CDR2 is SNEGSKA (reference sequence). Trimming pared 2 bases from V and 4 bases from J, leaving 7 bases between. CDR3 sequence (DNA): TGCAGTGCTAGAAAGCCGCCAGATACGCAGTATTTT. Protein sequence: CSARKPPDTQYF.

This clonotype was recorded many times. The J gene is TRBJ1-2, the V gene TRBV7-2; TRBD1 is a possible D gene (6 bases). The CDR3 extends over 14 amino acids. V was shortened by 6 bases and J by 5 bases, with 16 bases between the two germline ends. CDR1 and CDR2 from the germline V gene are SGHTA and FQGNSA. CDR3 coding DNA: TGTGCCAGCAGATACAACAGGGCAGGATATGGCTACACCTTC. Its translation is CASRYNRAGYGYTF.

The rearrangement uses TRBV6-6 and TRBJ2-7, with TRBD2 matching 13 bases. V lost 6 bases and J lost 6; bases outside the gene matches: 8. Germline V gene sequence: CDR1 MNHNY, CDR2 SVGAGI (reference sequence). The CDR3 totals 15 residues. CDR3 protein: CASSGLAGVRGEQYF. As DNA, the CDR3 is TGTGCCAGCAGCGGACTAGCGGGAGTGCGGGGCGAGCAGTACTTC.

This clonotype was picked up a small number of times. The junction differs from germline at one of its ends, possibly a read error. This chain links TRBV27 with TRBJ2-3; D gene uncertain. This CDR3 contains 11 residues. CDR1 is MNHEY and CDR2 is SMNVEV in the germline V gene (reference sequence). The CDR3 loop is CASLGMNTQYF. CDR3 bases: TGCGCCAGCCTCGGTATGAATACGCAGTATTTT.

This clonotype was detected a few times. This chain connects TRBV27 to TRBJ2-3; TRBD1 agrees at 7 bases. Trimming took 6 bases from V and 3 from J; bases not matched to a gene: 12. Germline V lookup: CDR1 MNHEY, CDR2 SMNVEV (reference sequence). CDR3 size: 16 residues. CDR3 nucleotides: TGTGCCAGCAGCGACAAGACAGGGTGGATTACAGATACGCAGTATTTT. It yields the protein CASSDKTGWITDTQYF.

This clonotype was observed many times. This rearrangement joins TRBV29-1 to TRBJ2-1; the D is unclear. This CDR3 comprises 13 residues. Germline V CDR1 and CDR2: SQVTM, ANQGSEA. Deletions cut 8 bases from V and 3 bases from J, with 14 bases between. CDR3 sequence (DNA): TGCAGCTCCTCGGTTCCGGGCTACAATGAGCAGTTCTTC. Translation: CSSSVPGYNEQFF.

Details on this clonotype: This may stem from a read error, because a much larger clone lies one nucleotide away. This chain uses TRBV12-5 with TRBJ2-6, with D tentatively TRBD1 (5 bases). Germline CDR1 and CDR2: LGHNT and FRNRAP. CDR3 length equals 20 residues. The CDR3 is CASGLVFGQGPYSGADVLTF. The CDR3 DNA reads as TGTGCTAGTGGTTTGGTATTCGGCCAGGGTCCCTACTCTGGGGCCGACGTCCTGACTTTC.

This rearrangement joins TRBV7-2 to TRBJ2-1, with D possibly TRBD1 on 5 matching bases. Germline V lookup: CDR1 SGHTA, CDR2 FQGNSA. Trimming stripped 2 bases from V and 6 bases from J, with 17 bases between. The CDR3 sequence is 16 residues long. The CDR3 DNA reads TGTGCCAGCAGCTTATCGACAGCGCCCCGTGTCAATGAGCAGTTCTTC. This sequence encodes CASSLSTAPRVNEQFF.